This TCR beta chain was recovered during a study of radiation and T cells in renal cell carcinoma. As to time point: blood 4 weeks post-SBRT, at nephrectomy. Treatment meaning: 15 Gy SBRT to primary tumor, nephrectomy 4 weeks later. Nephrectomy followed 15 Gy stereotactic body radiation by 4 weeks. Notes on this clone: As yet, its antigen is unknown.

General observations from the study: From baseline, blood top tumor clonotypes peaked at 2 weeks post-radiation.

Clones were sequenced by immunoSEQ multiplex PCR, and TCRdb holds only the in-frame ones, with some missing. The sample records around 94,000 clones, over 80% being singletons. V lost 10 bases, J lost 0 bases, and 14 bases lay in between. The germline CDR1 and CDR2 sequences are SGHTA and FQGNSA. CDR3 size: 14 residues. This specimen consisted of blood, obtained from a patient whose treatment included radiotherapy and nephrectomy. The TCR sequence derives from a man in his forties or fifties with renal cell carcinoma. The J gene is TRBJ2-3, the V gene TRBV7-2; D ambiguous. In DNA form, the CDR3 reads TGTGCCACCAGAGCTCAACATAGCACAGATACGCAGTATTTT. Protein: CATRAQHSTDTQYF.